These 22 T cell receptor beta chains originate from one sample sequenced in a study of blood T cell repertoires in COVID-19. Clones were read by immunoSEQ multiplex PCR, and TCRdb kept only the in-frame ones, dropping some. The table shows some 200,000 clones, with roughly 76% occurring only once. Sequenced material: peripheral blood. These receptors were taken from a woman aged 45-60 years with active or convalescent COVID-19.

J is TRBJ2-5 and V is TRBV9, with D unclear. V was clipped by 0 bases and J by 9 bases, with 18 bases between them. The CDR3 spans 15 residues. Germline CDR1 is SGDLS and CDR2 is YYNGEE. DNA of the CDR3: TGTGCCAGCAGCGTAGCGGCAGACTCCCTTTGGGCCCAGTACTTC. Translated, it gives CASSVAADSLWAQYF.

This clone qualifies as medium-sized. Other nucleotide sequences in the sample specify the same CDR3. CDR3 region: CASSLKAGPYEQYF. The CDR3 nucleotides are TGTGCCAGCAGCTTAAAAGCGGGGCCCTACGAGCAGTACTTC. This chain connects TRBV7-3 to TRBJ2-7; 7 nucleotides line up with TRBD2. The CDR3 runs 14 residues. V dropped 1 base and J dropped 2; count of bases not matched to a gene: 2. Germline loops: CDR1 SGHTA, CDR2 FQGTGA. Based on the CDR3 plus reference TRBV7-3 and TRBJ2-7, the full variable domain is GAGVSQTPSNKVTEKGKYVELRCDPISGHTALYWYRQSLGQGPEFLIYFQGTGAADDSGLPNDRFFAVRPEGSVSTLKIQRTERGDSAVYLCASSLKAGPYEQYFGPGTRLTVT.

This clone was detected once. The chain has TRBV4-3 and TRBJ2-1; TRBD2 agrees at 9 bases. There are 20 residues in the CDR3. Looked up from germline, CDR1 is LGHNA and CDR2 is YSLEER. J was trimmed by 9 bases and V by 2 bases; bases with no gene match: 23. In DNA, the CDR3 is TGCGCCAGCAGCCAATCATCTCTTCTATGGCGGGAGGGCGGGTCTAGTGAGCAGTTCTTC. Its protein is CASSQSSLLWREGGSSEQFF.

This clone was detected a few times. This chain links TRBV6-5 with TRBJ1-1, with a tentative D call TRBD1 (5 bases). The CDR3 extends over 13 amino acids. Trimming left V 5 bases short and J 10 bases short, with 17 bases between. Germline values: CDR1 MNHEY, CDR2 SVGAGI. This CDR3 reads CASSNPSTARAFF. The DNA of the CDR3 is TGTGCCAGCAGTAATCCTTCGACAGCACGAGCTTTCTTT.

V usage is TRBV2 and J usage is TRBJ2-2; maybe TRBD2 (7 bases). Germline V lookup: CDR1 SNHLY, CDR2 FYNNEI. The length of the CDR3 is 15 residues. Between the trimmed V and J ends, which lost 9 bases and 0 bases, there was a span of 14 bases. CDR3 coding DNA: TGTGCCAGGGGGGGGGCAGGGGCGAACACCGGGGAGCTGTTTTTT. Its translation is CARGGAGANTGELFF.

V gene TRBV7-2 combines with J gene TRBJ2-3, with a possible D match to TRBD2 (7 bases). CDR3 length equals 16 residues. The germline V and J ends were trimmed by 4 bases and 6 bases, with 20 bases remaining between them. CDR1 is SGHTA and CDR2 is FQGNSA in the germline V gene. The chain's CDR3 is CASSSIGGGSRDTQYF. The CDR3 DNA reads as TGTGCCAGCAGCTCCATAGGGGGGGGGAGTAGGGATACGCAGTATTTT.

The chain combines TRBV12-2 with TRBJ1-4; the table's D call of TRBD1 was not tested on the DNA. TRBV12-2 is a documented pseudogene. The CDR3 has 14 residues. CDR3 in DNA: TGTGCAAGTCGCTTCGACACTTCTAATGAAAAACTGTTTTTT. This gives the protein CASRFDTSNEKLFF.

The V call is TRBV5-1, the J call TRBJ1-1; D is ambiguous. The V end lost 0 bases, the J end lost 1 base, and 7 bases lay between the germline ends. Germline-derived CDR1 and CDR2 are SGHRS and YFSETQ. This CDR3 is built from 14 residues. CDR3 amino acids: CASSLGGANTEAFF. CDR3 in DNA: TGCGCCAGCAGCTTGGGTGGAGCGAACACTGAAGCTTTCTTT. The entire variable domain, with the rest obtained from reference TRBV5-1 and TRBJ1-1, is as follows: KAGVTQTPRYLIKTRGQQVTLSCSPISGHRSVSWYQQTPGQGLQFLFEYFSETQRNKGNFPGRFSGRQFSNSRSEMNVSTLELGDSALYLCASSLGGANTEAFFGQGTRLTVV.

The V gene is TRBV7-3, the J gene TRBJ2-3, with 7 bases aligning to TRBD2. Per germline, CDR1 SGHTA and CDR2 FQGTGA. V shed 0 bases and J 1 base; nucleotides not matched to a gene: 4. The CDR3 runs to 16 residues. CDR3 region: CASSLTVAGGTDTQYF. Written as DNA, the CDR3 is TGTGCCAGCAGCTTAACGGTGGCGGGAGGCACAGATACGCAGTATTTT.

The chain carries TRBV11-3 and TRBJ1-3, with D possibly TRBD1 on 6 matching bases. The CDR3 runs to 13 residues. The V and J ends lost 0 bases and 8 bases respectively, with 8 bases between them. Germline lookup yields CDR1 SGHNT and CDR2 YENEEA. The CDR3 is CASSLEEGDTIYF. The CDR3, as DNA: TGTGCCAGCAGCTTAGAAGAGGGGGACACCATATATTTT.

V gene TRBV5-4 combines with J gene TRBJ1-6; D ambiguous. Germline V gene lookup returns CDR1 SGHNT and CDR2 YYREEE (reference sequence). This CDR3 spans 15 amino acids. The V gene lost 4 bases and the J gene lost 7 bases, with 15 bases spanning the gap. CDR3: CASSLGGRANSPLHF. The DNA for the CDR3 is TGTGCCAGCAGCCTGGGAGGGAGGGCAAATTCACCCCTCCACTTT.

J is TRBJ2-4 and V is TRBV9; tentative D call: TRBD2 (6 bases). The CDR3 extends over 13 amino acids. Germline loops: CDR1 SGDLS, CDR2 YYNGEE. The germline V and J ends were trimmed by 3 bases and 9 bases, with 13 bases remaining between them. CDR3 sequence: CASSEVAEGIQYF. Written as DNA, the CDR3 is TGTGCCAGCAGCGAAGTAGCGGAGGGCATTCAGTACTTC.

This chain links TRBV11-1 with TRBJ1-1, with D tentatively TRBD1 (6 bases). Germline loops: CDR1 SGHAT, CDR2 FQDESV (reference sequence). This CDR3 contains 14 residues. V shed 1 base and J shed 6 bases, with 12 bases lying between them. The CDR3 DNA follows: TGTGCCAGCAGCTTAGTGCGGGGGCCGGCTGAAGCTTTCTTT. It encodes CASSLVRGPAEAFF.

The chain uses TRBV6-5 and TRBJ2-2, with TRBD1 matching over 7 bases. This CDR3 is built from 15 residues. V lost 6 bases and J lost 0; bases outside the gene matches: 4. Germline CDR1 reads MNHEY; CDR2 reads SVGAGI. The CDR3 sequence is CASRDQGANTGELFF. CDR3 coding DNA: TGTGCCAGCAGGGACCAGGGGGCGAACACCGGGGAGCTGTTTTTT.

The chain links TRBV19 to TRBJ2-6, with TRBD2 identical over 11 bases. Germline V CDR1 and CDR2: LNHDA, SQIVND (reference sequence). The CDR3 runs to 20 residues. The V and J ends lost 5 bases and 1 base, in that order; junction bases with no gene match: 13. This CDR3 reads CASSRVAGGLDLSGANVLTF. DNA for the CDR3: TGTGCCAGTAGTCGAGTAGCGGGGGGGCTGGATCTTTCTGGGGCCAACGTCCTGACTTTC.

CDR3 region: CAWSSGEGYTF. In nucleotides, the CDR3 is TGTGCCTGGAGCTCGGGAGAGGGCTACACCTTC. The chain uses TRBV30 and TRBJ1-2, with unresolved D. This CDR3 region has 11 residues. The V and J ends lost 3 bases and 8 bases respectively, with 10 bases between them. The germline V gene has CDR1 GTSNPN and CDR2 SVGIG (reference sequence).

CDR3 nucleotide sequence: TGCGCCAGCAGCGAGCCGGGACAGGGGATTTACGAGCAGTACTTC. Protein: CASSEPGQGIYEQYF. The chain combines TRBV5-1 with TRBJ2-7, with 10 bases aligning to TRBD1. CDR3 length: 15 residues. The trim removed 4 bases at V and 4 bases at J, leaving 8 bases unmatched. Germline-derived CDR1 and CDR2 are SGHRS and YFSETQ.

The chain employs TRBV11-2 and TRBJ2-1; TRBD2 might be the D (6 bases). Germline V gene sequence: CDR1 SGHAT, CDR2 FQNNGV. This CDR3 is built from 14 residues. V lost 1 base and J lost 9, with 13 bases in between. Written as DNA, the CDR3 is TGTGCCAGCAGCTTAGCCGGGAGCCGGGGTGAGCAGTTCTTC. It encodes CASSLAGSRGEQFF.

This clone was picked up one time. The chain has TRBV11-3 and TRBJ1-5; D is possibly TRBD1 (5 bases). V lost 1 base and J 0 bases, leaving 19 bases between the germline ends. This CDR3 has 19 amino acids. Looked up from germline, CDR1 is SGHNT and CDR2 is YENEEA. The CDR3 reads CASSLVIGEGVYSNQPQHF. The CDR3 DNA reads TGTGCCAGCAGCTTAGTTATAGGGGAAGGAGTGTATAGCAATCAGCCCCAGCATTTT.

V is TRBV5-8 and J is TRBJ2-6; D might be TRBD2 (6 bases). Between the trimmed V and J ends, which lost 5 bases and 0 bases, there was a span of 6 bases. This CDR3 region has 14 residues. Germline CDR1 reads SGHTS; CDR2 reads YDEGEE. The CDR3 DNA is TGTGCCAGCAGGGGAGGCTCTGGGGCCAACGTCCTGACTTTC. As protein: CASRGGSGANVLTF.

The gene calls are TRBV30 and TRBJ2-7; 8 bases map to TRBD2. Germline trimming cut 2 bases from V and 5 bases from J; bases unmatched to any gene: 5. The CDR3 is 13 residues long. CDR1 is GTSNPN, CDR2 SVGIG, per germline (reference sequence). The CDR3: CAWSSGSGDEQYF. CDR3 coding DNA: TGTGCCTGGAGTAGCGGGAGTGGTGACGAGCAGTACTTC.

V gene TRBV12-2 combines with J gene TRBJ1-5; no check of the table's D call, TRBD1, against the DNA was made. TRBV12-2 corresponds to a pseudogene. The CDR3 covers 16 residues. In nucleotides, the CDR3 is TGTGCAAGTCGCTGCGACAGGGGGCCGAGGAATCAGCCCCAGCATTTT. This sequence encodes CASRCDRGPRNQPQHF.